This entry describes one TCR beta chain. The antigen remains unidentified. Separate cDNA molecules each had unique molecular identifiers attached to them. MiXCR, run by TCRdb on the 5' RACE reads, gives a single entry per CDR3 protein. The sample lists tens of thousands of distinct CDR3 sequences; about 14% were seen once. This record belongs to a study of early T cells in non-severe SARS-CoV-2 infection. Study-wide context: From unsorted whole blood, bulk RNA was sequenced, and the chains remained unpaired.

Study observations and caveats: In VDJdb matching, anti-spike CD8 responses were favored while private and CD4 specificities went missing.

Sequenced material: whole blood. The sequence derives from an adult who was a healthcare worker with PCR-confirmed SARS-CoV-2 infection or an uninfected control (not recorded which).

Here the CDR3 reads CASSSAGTSTDTQYF. DNA for the CDR3: TGTGCCAGCAGTTCAGCGGGGACTAGCACAGATACGCAGTATTTT. This rearrangement joins TRBV6-6 to TRBJ2-3; 7 bases line up with TRBD2. Germline lookup yields CDR1 MNHNY and CDR2 SVGAGI (reference sequence). The CDR3 loop spans 15 amino acids. J lost 0 bases, V lost 4 bases, and 4 bases had no gene match.